Presented here are 20 T cell receptor beta chains from one specimen sequenced in a study of OX40 agonist ivuxolimab in advanced cancers. Assay used: immunoSEQ multiplex PCR; TCRdb lists only in-frame clones, some missing. The sample records some 80,000 clones, roughly 92% being singletons. The sample here was CD4+ or CD8+ T cells sorted from blood, taken in a trial of the OX40 agonist ivuxolimab. The receptors were gathered from an adult with an advanced solid tumor such as melanoma, head and neck, liver or kidney cancer.

This sequence joins TRBV25-1 and TRBJ1-1, with unresolved D. The CDR3 has 14 residues. Germline CDR1 and CDR2: MGHDK and SYGVNS. Trimming pared 0 bases from V and 4 bases from J, leaving 9 bases between. CDR3 loop: CASSEYTFGTEAFF. The DNA for the CDR3 is TGTGCCAGCAGTGAATATACGTTTGGCACTGAAGCTTTCTTT.

The chain combines TRBV10-3 with TRBJ2-6, with TRBD2 as a possible D gene (5 bases). Germline V gives CDR1 ENHRY, CDR2 SYGVKD. There are 15 residues in the CDR3. V was clipped by 9 bases and J by 3 bases, with 15 bases between them. The CDR3 protein is CAIRTSRNGANVLTF. CDR3 sequence (DNA): TGTGCCATTAGGACTTCCCGGAATGGGGCCAACGTCCTGACTTTC.

The rearrangement joins TRBV15 to TRBJ2-3; 10 bases match TRBD2. The V gene end was trimmed by 4 bases and the J gene end by 6 bases; junction bases not matched to a gene: 10. This CDR3 has 16 amino acids. Germline V lookup: CDR1 LNHNV, CDR2 YYDKDF (reference sequence). The CDR3 DNA follows: TGTGCCACCAGCACTCCTTCAGCGGGAGGGCGGGATACGCAGTATTTT. It is translated as CATSTPSAGGRDTQYF.

The V and J genes are TRBV5-4 and TRBJ2-5; TRBD2 matches at 7 bases. Trimming took 0 bases from V and 2 from J; bases not matched to a gene: 4. The germline V gene has CDR1 SGHNT and CDR2 YYREEE (reference sequence). CDR3 length: 15 amino acids. CDR3 in amino acids: CASSLESGVQETQYF. CDR3 in DNA: TGTGCCAGCAGCTTGGAAAGCGGGGTACAAGAGACCCAGTACTTC.

The V call is TRBV19, the J call TRBJ1-5, with TRBD1 matching 7 bases. CDR1 and CDR2 from the germline V gene are LNHDA and SQIVND (reference sequence). Trimming at V came to 5 bases and at J to 4 bases, leaving 14 bases not matched to a gene. The CDR3 loop spans 17 amino acids. CDR3 loop: CASSPTDPGQLNQPQHF. The CDR3 nucleotides read TGTGCCAGTAGTCCCACAGACCCGGGACAGCTTAATCAGCCCCAGCATTTT.

The chain carries TRBV7-2 and TRBJ2-6, with D uncertain. CDR1 is SGHTA, CDR2 FQGNSA, per germline. This CDR3 is built from 15 residues. Trimming removed 1 base at V and 0 bases at J, with 4 bases between. CDR3 bases: TGTGCCAGCAGCTTAGGAGACTCTGGGGCCAACGTCCTGACTTTC. This codes for CASSLGDSGANVLTF.

This chain uses TRBV30 with TRBJ2-6; D is undetermined. Per germline, CDR1 GTSNPN and CDR2 SVGIG (reference sequence). This CDR3 spans 14 amino acids. V lost 2 bases to trimming and J lost 0 bases, with 5 bases between them. The CDR3 reads CAWSSSSGANVLTF. The DNA for the CDR3 is TGTGCCTGGAGTAGTAGCTCTGGGGCCAACGTCCTGACTTTC.

This chain joins TRBV12-5 and TRBJ1-1; 10 nucleotides match TRBD1. The germline V gene has CDR1 LGHNT and CDR2 FRNRAP. This CDR3 contains 17 residues. V lost 2 bases, J lost 5 bases, and 11 bases stayed unmatched. The CDR3: CASGLLRQGAVETEAFF. The CDR3 bases are TGTGCTAGTGGTTTGCTTCGACAGGGGGCGGTGGAAACTGAAGCTTTCTTT.

The rearrangement joins TRBV7-2 to TRBJ1-1; D might be TRBD1 (5 bases). CDR1 is SGHTA, CDR2 FQGNSA, per germline. V was clipped by 0 bases and J by 0 bases, with 14 bases between them. The CDR3 consists of 17 residues. This CDR3 is CASSLALVRQLNTEAFF. The DNA for the CDR3 is TGTGCCAGCAGCTTAGCCCTAGTTCGACAGTTGAACACTGAAGCTTTCTTT.

This chain uses TRBV27 with TRBJ1-4; TRBD1 is a possible D gene (5 bases). Germline V lookup: CDR1 MNHEY, CDR2 SMNVEV (reference sequence). Trimming removed 1 base from V and 2 bases from J, with 14 bases in between. The CDR3 contains 17 residues. The DNA for the CDR3 is TGTGCCAGCAGTTTATGGGGCAGGGATGTGACTAATGAAAAACTGTTTTTT. This encodes CASSLWGRDVTNEKLFF. The full variable domain, in which reference TRBV27 and TRBJ1-4 provide the parts outside the CDR3, is EAQVTQNPRYLITVTGKKLTVTCSQNMNHEYMSWYRQDPGLGLRQIYYSMNVEVTDKGDVPEGYKVSRKEKRNFPLILESPSPNQTSLYFCASSLWGRDVTNEKLFFGSGTQLSVL.

V gene TRBV6-1 combines with J gene TRBJ2-1; no clear D gene. Germline loops: CDR1 MNHNS, CDR2 SASEGT. This CDR3 comprises 16 residues. V was pared by 0 bases and J by 9 bases, with 18 bases between. The DNA for the CDR3 is TGTGCCAGCAGTGAAGCGGTGGACCCCTTTAGAGGTGAGCAGTTCTTC. Translated, it gives CASSEAVDPFRGEQFF.

V and J are TRBV6-5 and TRBJ1-2, with D tentatively TRBD1 (5 bases). Per the germline V gene, CDR1 is MNHEY and CDR2 is SVGAGI. There are 12 residues in the CDR3. Trimming cost V 8 bases and J 4 bases, with 11 bases left between them. CDR3 DNA: TGTGCCAGCTCGGGAGGGACCTATGGCTACACCTTC. Protein product: CASSGGTYGYTF.

This chain links TRBV6-6 with TRBJ1-1; no firm D call. Germline V gives CDR1 MNHNY, CDR2 SVGAGI (reference sequence). The ends were cut back, 8 bases at V and 4 bases at J, with 11 bases in the middle. The CDR3 spans 12 residues. CDR3 DNA sequence: TGTGCCAGCTCGATTCGACTCACTGAAGCTTTCTTT. Its protein is CASSIRLTEAFF.

V is TRBV10-3 and J is TRBJ1-1; a possible D gene is TRBD1 (5 bases). The CDR3 contains 15 residues. Trimming cost V 6 bases and J 1 base, with 15 bases left between them. The V gene's germline CDR1 is ENHRY and CDR2 SYGVKD. CDR3 region: CAISPQVGGNTEAFF. The DNA of the CDR3 is TGTGCCATCAGCCCTCAGGTCGGGGGGAACACTGAAGCTTTCTTT.

V gene TRBV28 combines with J gene TRBJ1-2; D unresolved. In germline, CDR1 is MDHEN, CDR2 SYDVKM. The length of the CDR3 is 11 residues. Trimming stripped 4 bases from V and 1 base from J, with 1 base between. The CDR3 nucleotides are TGTGCCAGCAGTTATAACTATGGCTACACCTTC. Its translation: CASSYNYGYTF.

The V and J genes are TRBV2 and TRBJ2-3; 8 bases agree with TRBD2. CDR3 size: 16 residues. Germline CDR1 SNHLY, CDR2 FYNNEI. V lost 0 bases to trimming and J lost 1 base; unmatched junction nucleotides: 3. This CDR3 reads CASSEAGGGRTDTQYF. In DNA, the CDR3 is TGTGCCAGCAGTGAAGCGGGCGGGGGGCGCACAGATACGCAGTATTTT.

V is TRBV19 and J is TRBJ1-1; the D gene is possibly TRBD1 (5 bases). Germline CDR1 is LNHDA and CDR2 is SQIVND (reference sequence). V dropped 4 bases and J dropped 1 base, with 7 bases sitting between them. This CDR3 region has 13 residues. The CDR3 loop reads CASSTQANTEAFF. The CDR3 DNA sequence: TGTGCCAGTAGTACACAGGCGAACACTGAAGCTTTCTTT.

The chain is built from TRBV7-9 and TRBJ2-5; no definite D call. Germline loops: CDR1 SEHNR, CDR2 FQNEAQ (reference sequence). The CDR3 totals 14 residues. Trimming took 3 bases from V and 3 from J, leaving 11 bases between them. The CDR3 here is CASSLYGREETQYF. CDR3 DNA: TGTGCCAGCAGCTTGTACGGCCGGGAAGAGACCCAGTACTTC.

The V call is TRBV19, the J call TRBJ2-3; D is tentatively TRBD1 or TRBD2 (5 bases each). Trimming pared 7 bases from V and 1 base from J, leaving 15 bases between. Germline values: CDR1 LNHDA, CDR2 SQIVND (reference sequence). CDR3 length: 15 residues. The CDR3 DNA reads TGTGCCAGTAATCCGGGACCCGTCGGCACAGATACGCAGTATTTT. Amino acid sequence: CASNPGPVGTDTQYF.

This chain connects TRBV19 to TRBJ2-5, with 13 bases matching TRBD2. CDR3 length: 15 residues. Germline CDR1 is LNHDA and CDR2 is SQIVND (reference sequence). V lost 5 bases and J lost 4; bases outside the gene matches: 4. The CDR3 DNA is TGTGCCAGTAGTGGGGGACTAGCGGGAAGAGAGACCCAGTACTTC. It is translated as CASSGGLAGRETQYF.